This TCR beta chain was sequenced during a study of cytomegalovirus exposure and HLA in healthy donors. The wider study: A prior study identified approximately 110 million unique TCR beta sequences from 190 million or so T cells. Study results and caveats: Analysis was performed later, and it showed HLA-associated TCR beta chains to be more clonally expanded than equally common others.

On this clone: The antigen is undetermined.

CDR1 is SGDLS, CDR2 YYNGEE, per germline. CDR3 length equals 15 residues. The ends lost 1 base at V and 7 bases at J; junction bases unmatched: 11. The primer mix had 60 Vbeta and 13 Jbeta primers. TCRdb's table, derived via immunoSEQ multiplex PCR, lists solely in-frame clones and lacks some. The table shows 100,000 to 150,000 clones, with 81% occurring only once. This clonotype was obtained from a man between 18 and 35 years old in good health and CMV-seropositive. The chain uses TRBV9 and TRBJ2-7; TRBD2 matches at 7 bases. The sequencing sample was made of PBMCs. The CDR3 here is CASSVQAGRGSEQYF. In DNA, the CDR3 is TGTGCCAGCAGCGTACAGGCAGGGCGGGGGTCAGAGCAGTACTTC.